The rows below give T cell receptor beta chains drawn from one sample of a study. TCRdb reprocessed the 5' RACE reads with MiXCR, giving one entry per CDR3 protein. Altogether some 64,000 distinct CDR3 sequences are present, around a fifth being singletons, with the ten largest covering 2.9%. Sequencing was performed on memory CD4+ T cells sorted from a lymph node. These receptors were obtained from a female donor with breast cancer. Both conserved end residues are part of each CDR3. The D gene is left open where the match is weak. Expanded clones are given a class, and other clones once, few, many or no size at all.

j_call	d_call	v_call	clone_size	cdr3_nt	cdr3_aa
TRBJ2-3	.	TRBV5-4	many	TGTGCCAGCAGCTTGTTAACAAACCGGTTCGCAGATACGCAGTATTTT	CASSLLTNRFADTQYF
TRBJ1-2	.	TRBV2	few	TGTGCCAGCAGACCCGGGACGGCTTATGGCTACACCTTC	CASRPGTAYGYTF
TRBJ2-3	TRBD2	TRBV20-1	.	TGCAGTGCTAGAGACCAACTAGCGGGATACGACACAGATACGCAGTATTTT	CSARDQLAGYDTDTQYF
TRBJ1-5	TRBD1	TRBV29-1	.	TGCAGCGTTGCATTAGGACAGGCCCCGCGGCCCCAGCATTTT	CSVALGQAPRPQHF
TRBJ1-1	TRBD1	TRBV7-2	.	TGTGCCAGCAGCCCGCGGACAGGGGTAAAAAGCACTGGAGCTTTCTTT	CASSPRTGVKSTGAFF
TRBJ1-4	.	TRBV4-1	.	TGCGCCAGCAGCCAAAACAGGGCTGCTAATGAAAAACTGTTGTTT	CASSQNRAANEKLLF
TRBJ1-3	.	TRBV3-1	.	TGTGCCAGCGGTTCAGCTGGAAACACCATATATTTT	CASGSAGNTIYF
TRBJ1-1	.	TRBV7-3	.	TGTGCCAGCAGCCCCCACGCTACTCCTTCTGAAGCTTTCTTT	CASSPHATPSEAFF
TRBJ2-7	.	TRBV5-1	.	TGCGCCAGCAGCTTCGACAGGACCGAGCAGTACTTC	CASSFDRTEQYF
TRBJ1-4	TRBD1	TRBV7-9	once	TGTGCCAGCAGCCCAGGTGACAGGGTCAATGAAAAACTGTTTTTT	CASSPGDRVNEKLFF
TRBJ2-7	TRBD2	TRBV7-3	few	TGTGCCAGCAGCTCCTGGTCTAGCGGGTCTTACGAGCAGTACTTC	CASSSWSSGSYEQYF
TRBJ1-2	.	TRBV4-3	many	TGCGCCAGCAGCCAGGCACTCAACTATGGCTACACCTTC	CASSQALNYGYTF
TRBJ1-2	TRBD1	TRBV6-1	few	TGTGCCAGCGGCCGACAGGGAATTAACTATGGCTACACCTTC	CASGRQGINYGYTF
TRBJ1-4	.	TRBV11-2	.	TGTGCCAGCAGCTCTTTCCGGACTAAGGGTGAAAAACTGTTTTTT	CASSSFRTKGEKLFF
TRBJ2-7	.	TRBV29-1	many	TGCAGCGTTTATAGTTTAACCTACGAGCAGTACTTC	CSVYSLTYEQYF
TRBJ2-7	TRBD2	TRBV5-1	.	TGCGCCAGCGGCTTGGATGGCGGGGGGAACTACGAACAGTACTTC	CASGLDGGGNYEQYF
TRBJ2-1	.	TRBV6-2/TRBV6-3	.	TGTGCCAGCAGTCCCGCGGACAGCAATAACAATGAGCAGTTCTTC	CASSPADSNNNEQFF
TRBJ2-7	.	TRBV2	once	TGTGCCAGCAGAGGGCTCCAGGGGCTACCCTACGAGCAGTACTTC	CASRGLQGLPYEQYF
TRBJ1-6	.	TRBV5-1	.	TGCGCCAGCAGCTCGGGACCGCAGAGCTCCTATAATTCACCCCTCCACTTT	CASSSGPQSSYNSPLHF
TRBJ2-5	.	TRBV7-2	.	TGTGCCAGCAGCTTAGCACCGCGCATGGGGGAGACCCAGTACTTC	CASSLAPRMGETQYF
TRBJ2-7	TRBD2	TRBV5-1	.	TGCGCCAGCAGCTTGGATGGAGCGGGAGGCCACGAGCAGTACTTC	CASSLDGAGGHEQYF